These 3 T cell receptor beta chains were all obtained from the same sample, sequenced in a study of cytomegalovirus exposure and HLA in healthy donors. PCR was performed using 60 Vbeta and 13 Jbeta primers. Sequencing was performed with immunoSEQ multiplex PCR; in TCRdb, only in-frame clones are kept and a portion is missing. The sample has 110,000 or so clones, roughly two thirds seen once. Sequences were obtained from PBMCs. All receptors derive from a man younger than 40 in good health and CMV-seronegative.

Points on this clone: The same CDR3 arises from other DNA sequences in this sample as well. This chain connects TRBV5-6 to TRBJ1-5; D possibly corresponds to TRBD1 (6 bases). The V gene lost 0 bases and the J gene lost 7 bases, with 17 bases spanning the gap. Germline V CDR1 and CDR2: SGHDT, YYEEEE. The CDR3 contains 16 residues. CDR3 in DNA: TGTGCCAGCAGCTTGGAAGGGCAGGGGATCGAGCAGCCCCAGCATTTT. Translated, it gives CASSLEGQGIEQPQHF. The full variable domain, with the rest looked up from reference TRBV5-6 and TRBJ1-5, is DAGVTQSPTHLIKTRGQQVTLRCSPKSGHDTVSWYQQALGQGPQFIFQYYEEEERQRGNFPDRFSGHQFPNYSSELNVNALLLGDSALYLCASSLEGQGIEQPQHFGDGTRLSIL.

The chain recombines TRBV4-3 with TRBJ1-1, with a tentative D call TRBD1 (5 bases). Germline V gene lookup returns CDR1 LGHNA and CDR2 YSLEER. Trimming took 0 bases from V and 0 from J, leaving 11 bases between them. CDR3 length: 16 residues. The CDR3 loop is CASSQDRRQLNTEAFF. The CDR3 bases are TGCGCCAGCAGCCAAGATCGGAGACAGCTGAACACTGAAGCTTTCTTT.

The CDR3 bases are TGTGCCAGCTCACCTACGGCAGGGAACTACGAGCAGTACTTC. As protein: CASSPTAGNYEQYF. This chain uses TRBV18 with TRBJ2-7; a possible D gene is TRBD1 (5 bases). CDR1 is KGHSH, CDR2 LQKENI, per germline. The V end was cut by 3 bases, the J end by 3 bases, with 12 bases between. The CDR3 spans 14 residues. The whole variable domain, filled in from reference TRBV18 and TRBJ2-7, reads NAGVMQNPRHLVRRRGQEARLRCSPMKGHSHVYWYRQLPEEGLKFMVYLQKENIIDESGMPKERFSAEFPKEGPSILRIQQVVRGDSAAYFCASSPTAGNYEQYFGPGTRLTVT.